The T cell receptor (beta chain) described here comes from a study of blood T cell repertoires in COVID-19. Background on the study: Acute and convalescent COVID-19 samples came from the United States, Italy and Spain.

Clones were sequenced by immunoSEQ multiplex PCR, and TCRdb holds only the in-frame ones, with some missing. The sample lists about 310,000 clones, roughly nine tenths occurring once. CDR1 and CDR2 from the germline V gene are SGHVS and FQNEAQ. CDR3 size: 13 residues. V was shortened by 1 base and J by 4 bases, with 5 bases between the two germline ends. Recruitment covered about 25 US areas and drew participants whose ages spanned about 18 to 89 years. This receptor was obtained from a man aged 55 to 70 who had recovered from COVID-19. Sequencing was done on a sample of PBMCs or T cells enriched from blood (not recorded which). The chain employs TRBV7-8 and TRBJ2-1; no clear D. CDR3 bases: TGTGCCAGCAGCTTAGGGCAGTACAATGAGCAGTTCTTC. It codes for CASSLGQYNEQFF. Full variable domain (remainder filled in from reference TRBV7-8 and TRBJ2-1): GAGVSQSPRYKVAKRGQDVALRCDPISGHVSLFWYQQALGQGPEFLTYFQNEAQLDKSGLPSDRFFAERPEGSVSTLKIQRTQQEDSAVYLCASSLGQYNEQFFGPGTRLTVL.